Listed below are T cell receptor beta chains from one sample, sequenced in a study of cytomegalovirus exposure and HLA in healthy donors. TCRdb's copy holds only in-frame clones and misses some; the assay was immunoSEQ multiplex PCR. The sample records roughly 150,000 clones, 76% being singletons. Sample: PBMCs. The receptor source for this set is a male donor in good health and CMV-seronegative. Each CDR3 is given with its conserved first and last residue. The D gene is left open where the match is weak. Size is stated for part of the rows, as once, few or many counts, or as a class when the clone is expanded.

TRBD2 | TRBJ2-5 | once | TRBV7-2 | CASSLAPGRGGQETQYF | TGTGCCAGCAGCTTAGCCCCCGGGAGGGGAGGCCAAGAGACCCAGTACTTC
. | TRBJ1-2 | . | TRBV5-1 | CASSLGQVPNYGYTF | TGCGCCAGCAGCTTGGGACAGGTCCCTAACTATGGCTACACCTTC
. | TRBJ2-1 | few | TRBV2 | CASSETGLNTGNEQFF | TGTGCCAGCAGCGAGACGGGACTGAATACGGGTAATGAGCAGTTCTTC
. | TRBJ1-5 | . | TRBV5-1 | CASSPTPPGQPQHF | TGCGCCAGCAGCCCGACCCCCCCGGGTCAGCCCCAGCATTTT
. | TRBJ2-2 | . | TRBV10-3 | CAIRGESGELFF | TGTGCCATCAGGGGAGAAAGCGGGGAGCTGTTTTTT
TRBD2 | TRBJ2-1 | . | TRBV2 | CASRGLAGATYNEQFF | TGTGCCAGCAGGGGACTAGCGGGGGCCACCTACAATGAGCAGTTCTTC
TRBD1 | TRBJ2-3 | few | TRBV7-9 | CASSAGQGRDTQYF | TGTGCCAGCAGCGCGGGACAGGGGCGAGATACGCAGTATTTT
. | TRBJ2-1 | few | TRBV6-4 | CASRAESSYNEQFF | TGTGCCAGCAGGGCGGAAAGCTCCTACAATGAGCAGTTCTTC
TRBD1 | TRBJ2-7 | . | TRBV19 | CASSDRTGPYEQYF | TGTGCCAGTAGTGACAGGACAGGGCCTTACGAGCAGTACTTC
. | TRBJ2-1 | few | TRBV21-1 | CASSTSPRGFNEQFF | TGTGCCAGCAGCACGAGCCCTCGTGGTTTCAATGAGCAGTTCTTC
TRBD1 | TRBJ2-1 | . | TRBV7-8 | CASSPGTGGIEQFF | TGTGCCAGCAGCCCCGGGACAGGGGGGATTGAGCAGTTCTTC
TRBD2 | TRBJ2-7 | . | TRBV19 | CASSGTSGGFYEQYF | TGTGCCAGTAGTGGGACTAGCGGGGGATTCTACGAGCAGTACTTC